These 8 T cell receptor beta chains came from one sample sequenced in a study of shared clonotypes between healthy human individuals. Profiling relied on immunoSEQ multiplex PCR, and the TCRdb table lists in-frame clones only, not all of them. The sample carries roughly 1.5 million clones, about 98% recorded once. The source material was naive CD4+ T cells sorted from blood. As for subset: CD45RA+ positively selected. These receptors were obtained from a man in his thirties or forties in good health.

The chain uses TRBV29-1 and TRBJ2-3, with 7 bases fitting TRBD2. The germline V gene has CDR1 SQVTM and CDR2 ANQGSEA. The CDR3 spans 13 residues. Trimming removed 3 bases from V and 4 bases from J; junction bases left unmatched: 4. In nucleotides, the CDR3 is TGCAGCGTTGATAGACTAGCTGCAGATACGCAGTATTTT. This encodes CSVDRLAADTQYF.

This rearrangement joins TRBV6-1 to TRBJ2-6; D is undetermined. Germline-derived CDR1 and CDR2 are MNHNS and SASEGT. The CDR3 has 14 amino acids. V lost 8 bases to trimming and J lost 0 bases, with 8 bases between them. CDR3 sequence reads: CASGQSSGANVLTF. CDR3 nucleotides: TGTGCCAGCGGGCAGAGCTCTGGGGCCAACGTCCTGACTTTC.

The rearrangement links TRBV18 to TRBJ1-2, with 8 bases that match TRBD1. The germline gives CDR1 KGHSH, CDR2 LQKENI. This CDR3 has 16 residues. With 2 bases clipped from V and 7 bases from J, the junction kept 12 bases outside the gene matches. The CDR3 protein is CASSPTDRQGRRGYTF. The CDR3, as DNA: TGTGCCAGCTCACCAACCGATAGACAGGGGCGACGTGGCTACACCTTC.

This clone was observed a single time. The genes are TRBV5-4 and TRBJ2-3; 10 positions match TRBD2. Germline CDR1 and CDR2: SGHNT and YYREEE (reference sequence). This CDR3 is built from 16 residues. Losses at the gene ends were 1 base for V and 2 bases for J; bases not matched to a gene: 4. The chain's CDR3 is CASSLSLAGSTDTQYF. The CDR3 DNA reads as TGTGCCAGCAGCTTGTCACTAGCGGGATCCACAGATACGCAGTATTTT.

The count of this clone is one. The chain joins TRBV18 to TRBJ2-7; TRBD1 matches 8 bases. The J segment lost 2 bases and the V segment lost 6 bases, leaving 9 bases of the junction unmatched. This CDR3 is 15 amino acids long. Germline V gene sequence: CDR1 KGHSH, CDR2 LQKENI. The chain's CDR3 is CASSPRTGNPYEQYF. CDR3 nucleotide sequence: TGTGCCAGCTCCCCTAGGACAGGGAATCCCTACGAGCAGTACTTC.

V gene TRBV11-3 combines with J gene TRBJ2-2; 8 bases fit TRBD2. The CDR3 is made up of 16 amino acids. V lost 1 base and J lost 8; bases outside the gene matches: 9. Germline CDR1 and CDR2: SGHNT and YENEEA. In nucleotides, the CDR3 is TGTGCCAGCAGCTTAGCTGTAGCGGGACTTTCTGGGGAGCTGTTTTTT. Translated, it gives CASSLAVAGLSGELFF. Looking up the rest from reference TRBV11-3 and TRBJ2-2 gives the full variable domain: EAGVVQSPRYKIIEKKQPVAFWCNPISGHNTLYWYLQNLGQGPELLIRYENEEAVDDSQLPKDRFSAERLKGVDSTLKIQPAELGDSAVYLCASSLAVAGLSGELFFGEGSRLTVL.

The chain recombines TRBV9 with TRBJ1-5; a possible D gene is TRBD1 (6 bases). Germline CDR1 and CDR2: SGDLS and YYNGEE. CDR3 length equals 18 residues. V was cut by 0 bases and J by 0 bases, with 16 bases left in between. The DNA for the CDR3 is TGTGCCAGCAGCGTAGCACGGAACCGGGACAATAGCAATCAGCCCCAGCATTTT. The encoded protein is CASSVARNRDNSNQPQHF.

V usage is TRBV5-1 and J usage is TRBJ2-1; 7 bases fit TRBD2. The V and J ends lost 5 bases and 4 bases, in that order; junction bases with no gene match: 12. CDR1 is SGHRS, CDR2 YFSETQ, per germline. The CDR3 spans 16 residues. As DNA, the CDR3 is TGCGCCAGCAGTAAAGGTGGGGCGGGAGTGTACAATGAGCAGTTCTTC. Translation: CASSKGGAGVYNEQFF. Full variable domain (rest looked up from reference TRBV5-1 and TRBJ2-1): KAGVTQTPRYLIKTRGQQVTLSCSPISGHRSVSWYQQTPGQGLQFLFEYFSETQRNKGNFPGRFSGRQFSNSRSEMNVSTLELGDSALYLCASSKGGAGVYNEQFFGPGTRLTVL.